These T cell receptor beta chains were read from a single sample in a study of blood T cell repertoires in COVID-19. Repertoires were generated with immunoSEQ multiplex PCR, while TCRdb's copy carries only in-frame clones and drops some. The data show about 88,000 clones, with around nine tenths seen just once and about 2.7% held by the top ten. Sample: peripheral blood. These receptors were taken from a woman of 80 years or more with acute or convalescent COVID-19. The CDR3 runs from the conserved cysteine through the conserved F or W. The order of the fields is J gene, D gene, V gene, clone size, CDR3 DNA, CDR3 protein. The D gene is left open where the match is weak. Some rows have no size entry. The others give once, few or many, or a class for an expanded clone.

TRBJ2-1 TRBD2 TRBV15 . TGTGCCACCAGCACGGGAGGGTTAATCTATGAGCAGTTCTTC CATSTGGLIYEQFF
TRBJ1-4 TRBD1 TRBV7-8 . TGTGCCAGCAGTGAAGGGGGCAGAACTAATGAAAAACTGTTTTTT CASSEGGRTNEKLFF
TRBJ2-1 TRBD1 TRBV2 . TGTGCCAGCAGTGCCTTCCGGGACAGGGGCAATGAGCAGTTCTTC CASSAFRDRGNEQFF
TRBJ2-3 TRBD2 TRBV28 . TGTGCCAGCACTGTGCTGGGGGAGGGAACAGATACGCAGTATTTT CASTVLGEGTDTQYF
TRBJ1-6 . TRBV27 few TGTGCCAGCAGTTTATGGGGGCAGGACAGTACCTTCTCCTATAATTCACCCCTCCACTTT CASSLWGQDSTFSYNSPLHF
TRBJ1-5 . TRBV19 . TGTGCCAGTAGTATTTACATTAATCAGCCCCAGCATTTT CASSIYINQPQHF
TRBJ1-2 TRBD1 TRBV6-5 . TGTGCCAGCAGTTACTCGGGGACAGGGGGGCGAGGCTACACCTTC CASSYSGTGGRGYTF
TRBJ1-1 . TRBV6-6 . TGTGCCAGCGGTCGGAGGAACACTGAAGCTTTCTTT CASGRRNTEAFF
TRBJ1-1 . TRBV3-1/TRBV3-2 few TGTGCCAGCAGACCAAACAGGGACACTGAAGCTTTCTTT CASRPNRDTEAFF
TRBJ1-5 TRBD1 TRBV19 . TGTGCCACCTCCGGGACAGGCAATCAGCCCCAGCATTTT CATSGTGNQPQHF
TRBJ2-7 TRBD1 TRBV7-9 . TGTGCCAGCAGCTTAGCGGCCCGACAGGGATCGGGCGAGCAGTACTTC CASSLAARQGSGEQYF
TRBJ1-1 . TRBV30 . TGTGCCTGGAGTGTACGCGTAGCAAACACTGAAGCTTTCTTT CAWSVRVANTEAFF
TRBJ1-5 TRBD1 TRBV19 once TGTGCCAGTAGTTCCTACAGGGGAAGCAATCAGCCCCAGCATTTT CASSSYRGSNQPQHF
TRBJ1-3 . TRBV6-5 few TGTGCCAGCAGTTACTCAGGGGACTCTGGAAACACCATATATTTT CASSYSGDSGNTIYF
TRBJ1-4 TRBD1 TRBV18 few TGTGCCAGCTCACCCGACAGGGATGAAAAACTGTTTTTT CASSPDRDEKLFF
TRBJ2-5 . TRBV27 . TGTGCCAGCAGTCCCCCGTACCAAGAGACCCAGTACTTC CASSPPYQETQYF
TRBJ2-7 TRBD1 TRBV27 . TGTGCCAGCAGTTCGGAGCGACAGGGATCCTACGAGCAGTACTTC CASSSERQGSYEQYF
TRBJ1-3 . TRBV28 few TGTGCCAGCAGTTATCCCTCCAAGGGGGGGGCGCTTGGAAACACCATATATTTT CASSYPSKGGALGNTIYF
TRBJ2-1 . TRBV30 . TGTGCCTGGAGTGCGGACATGGACGCGCTTGAGCAGTTCTTC CAWSADMDALEQFF
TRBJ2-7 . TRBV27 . TGTGCCAGCAGTTTCACGGGTAACGAGTACGAGCAGTACTTC CASSFTGNEYEQYF
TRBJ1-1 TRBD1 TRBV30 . TGTGCCTGGAGTGTATCAGGGGGGACTGAAGCTTTCTTT CAWSVSGGTEAFF
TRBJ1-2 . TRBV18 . TGTGCCAGCTCCAATAACAGGGACGGCTACACCTTC CASSNNRDGYTF
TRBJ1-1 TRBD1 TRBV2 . TGTGCCAGCCGAGTAATAGGACAGGGGAGCACTGAAGCTTTCTTT CASRVIGQGSTEAFF
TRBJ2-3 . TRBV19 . TGTGCCAGTAGTTTAAAGACAGTCCCAGCCACAGATACGCAGTATTTT CASSLKTVPATDTQYF
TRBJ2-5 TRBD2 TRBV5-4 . TGTGCCAGCAGCCGAAGACTAGCGGGGAACCAAGAGACCCAGTACTTC CASSRRLAGNQETQYF